This entry lists 32 T cell receptor beta chains sequenced from one sample in a study of T-cell reconstitution after alpha-beta-depleted transplantation in children. Preparing the TCRbeta library involved the use of unique molecular identifiers. TCRdb re-called the PCR reads through MiXCR, storing one row per CDR3 protein. The profile shows 100,000 or so distinct CDR3 sequences, 12% of them singletons. The specimen was PBMCs from the stem cell graft donor, collected from the stem cell graft. All receptors derive from a human donor who donated a stem cell graft to a child with inherited bone marrow failure.

This clonotype was recorded many times. The rearrangement joins TRBV20-1 to TRBJ2-5, with D perhaps TRBD1 (5 bases). Germline lookup yields CDR1 DFQATT and CDR2 SNEGSKA (reference sequence). V dropped 0 bases and J dropped 5 bases, with 13 bases sitting between them. This CDR3 has 14 residues. The CDR3: CSARDSLSGETQYF. For the CDR3, the DNA is TGCAGTGCTAGAGATAGTTTATCAGGGGAGACCCAGTACTTC.

V and J are TRBV20-1 and TRBJ2-1; a possible D gene is TRBD1 (6 bases). Trimming removed 6 bases at V and 5 bases at J, with 17 bases between. The V gene's germline CDR1 is DFQATT and CDR2 SNEGSKA (reference sequence). The CDR3 extends over 14 amino acids. CDR3 amino acids: CSARQRGTNNEQFF. The CDR3 DNA reads TGCAGTGCCCGCCAAAGGGGGACGAACAATGAGCAGTTCTTC.

This clonotype was found many times. This chain connects TRBV6-6 to TRBJ2-5; D is unresolved. Trimming removed 1 base from V and 5 bases from J, with 5 bases in between. The CDR3 contains 12 residues. Germline values: CDR1 MNHNY, CDR2 SVGAGI (reference sequence). The CDR3 region is CASSYLPETQYF. The CDR3 DNA reads as TGTGCCAGCAGTTACTTGCCGGAGACCCAGTACTTC.

The table lists this clonotype with many counts. V and J are TRBV5-6 and TRBJ1-1; possible D gene TRBD1, 5 bases. The CDR3 contains 16 residues. The V end lost 4 bases, the J end lost 1 base, and 17 bases lay between the germline ends. The germline CDR1 and CDR2 sequences are SGHDT and YYEEEE. CDR3 residues: CASSMAGILRNTEAFF. The CDR3 DNA follows: TGTGCCAGCAGCATGGCAGGGATTTTACGGAACACTGAAGCTTTCTTT. Full variable domain (rest looked up from reference TRBV5-6 and TRBJ1-1): DAGVTQSPTHLIKTRGQQVTLRCSPKSGHDTVSWYQQALGQGPQFIFQYYEEEERQRGNFPDRFSGHQFPNYSSELNVNALLLGDSALYLCASSMAGILRNTEAFFGQGTRLTVV.

This clonotype was detected many times. V gene TRBV12-3 or TRBV12-4 combines with J gene TRBJ1-5, with 7 bases aligning to TRBD1. CDR3 length: 14 residues. After removal of 5 bases from V and 4 bases from J, the junction contained 5 bases not matched to a gene. For the CDR3, the DNA is TGTGCCAGCAGTGCGGAGGGGGCGAATCAGCCCCAGCATTTT. Residues: CASSAEGANQPQHF.

Ten or more counts support this clonotype. The chain carries TRBV4-3 and TRBJ1-2; D not certain. CDR1 is LGHNA, CDR2 YSLEER, per germline. V was pared by 4 bases and J by 4 bases, with 10 bases between. The CDR3 is made up of 13 amino acids. The CDR3 DNA reads as TGCGCCAGCAGCCTCGGCTACACCTATGGCTACACCTTC. Translation gives CASSLGYTYGYTF.

At least ten counts were recorded for this clonotype. This chain joins TRBV10-3 and TRBJ2-3, with D uncertain. V was shortened by 0 bases and J by 0 bases, with 7 bases between the two germline ends. The CDR3 loop spans 15 amino acids. The V gene's germline CDR1 is ENHRY and CDR2 SYGVKD. Here the CDR3 reads CAISESLSSTDTQYF. For the CDR3, the DNA is TGTGCCATCAGTGAGTCCCTGAGTAGCACAGATACGCAGTATTTT.

The chain links TRBV14 to TRBJ2-1, with 8 bases fitting TRBD1. The CDR3 is 15 residues long. J lost 8 bases, V lost 2 bases, and 8 bases had no gene match. The germline gives CDR1 SGHDN, CDR2 FVKESK. DNA for the CDR3: TGTGCCAGCAGCCAACTTTCTGACAGGGGATATGAGCAGTTCTTC. Translation gives CASSQLSDRGYEQFF.

This clonotype was picked up many times. A read error may produce the germline difference seen at one junction end. The rearrangement links TRBV9 to TRBJ1-3, with D unclear. CDR1 SGDLS and CDR2 YYNGEE come from the germline V gene. The CDR3 consists of 13 residues. DNA for the CDR3: TGTGCCAGCAGCCCGATCGGTGGAGACACCATATATTTT. It codes for CASSPIGGDTIYF.

This clonotype was detected ten times or more. The V call is TRBV9, the J call TRBJ2-6, with D unresolved. CDR1 and CDR2 (germline): SGDLS, YYNGEE. Trimming cost V 1 base and J 4 bases, with 6 bases left between them. The CDR3 spans 14 residues. The CDR3 reads CASSVTSGANVLTF. The CDR3 DNA reads TGTGCCAGCAGCGTAACCTCCGGGGCCAACGTCCTGACTTTC.

This clonotype was recorded at least ten times. The genes are TRBV5-1 and TRBJ2-3, with D tentatively TRBD1 (5 bases). The CDR3 is 15 amino acids. Trimming removed 1 base from V and 6 bases from J, with 15 bases in between. Germline V lookup: CDR1 SGHRS, CDR2 YFSETQ. The CDR3 reads CASSLRASSGDTQYF. The CDR3 DNA follows: TGCGCCAGCAGCTTGAGGGCCTCCTCAGGGGATACGCAGTATTTT. Full variable domain (remainder filled in from reference TRBV5-1 and TRBJ2-3): KAGVTQTPRYLIKTRGQQVTLSCSPISGHRSVSWYQQTPGQGLQFLFEYFSETQRNKGNFPGRFSGRQFSNSRSEMNVSTLELGDSALYLCASSLRASSGDTQYFGPGTRLTVL.

This chain connects TRBV7-9 to TRBJ2-5, with D tentatively TRBD1 (6 bases). Germline-derived CDR1 and CDR2 are SEHNR and FQNEAQ (reference sequence). V dropped 5 bases and J dropped 1 base, with 17 bases sitting between them. This CDR3 spans 16 amino acids. The CDR3 DNA is TGTGCCAGCAGCCAATTCCAGGGGATTTCCCAAGAGACCCAGTACTTC. It codes for CASSQFQGISQETQYF.

This clonotype was seen repeatedly, ten times or more. This rearrangement joins TRBV4-3 to TRBJ1-4; no clear D. The germline V gene encodes CDR1 LGHNA and CDR2 YSLEER. With 5 bases removed from V and 0 bases from J, the gap between germline ends came to 7 bases. This CDR3 region has 14 residues. The CDR3 is CASSYASTNEKLFF. CDR3 nucleotides: TGCGCCAGCAGCTATGCGTCAACTAATGAAAAACTGTTTTTT.

This clonotype was seen at least ten times. This rearrangement joins TRBV4-3 to TRBJ2-5; D possibly corresponds to TRBD1 (7 bases). There are 15 residues in the CDR3. CDR1 is LGHNA, CDR2 YSLEER, per germline. Between the trimmed V and J ends, which lost 0 bases and 4 bases, there was a span of 12 bases. The CDR3 DNA follows: TGCGCCAGCAGCCAAGATTGGCAGGGGGGAGAGACCCAGTACTTC. This codes for CASSQDWQGGETQYF.

The chain joins TRBV6-4 to TRBJ2-1; 8 bases are a match to TRBD1. J gave up 3 bases and V 8 bases, and 9 bases lay outside the gene matches. Germline V gene data show CDR1 as MRHNA and CDR2 as SNTAGT. The CDR3 covers 15 residues. CDR3 sequence: CASSTSTGGYNEQFF. The CDR3 DNA reads as TGTGCCAGCTCAACCAGCACAGGGGGCTACAATGAGCAGTTCTTC.

This clonotype was seen ten or more times. This sequence joins TRBV5-1 and TRBJ2-3, with 12 positions matching TRBD2. Germline-derived CDR1 and CDR2 are SGHRS and YFSETQ. J gave up 3 bases and V 3 bases, and 2 bases lay outside the gene matches. The CDR3 consists of 15 residues. The CDR3 loop is CASSWTSGMTDTQYF. The CDR3 bases are TGCGCCAGCAGCTGGACTAGCGGGATGACAGATACGCAGTATTTT.

This clonotype was recorded at least ten times. The gene calls are TRBV5-1 and TRBJ2-3, with TRBD2 matching over 10 bases. V dropped 6 bases and J dropped 0; count of bases not matched to a gene: 4. The CDR3 sequence is 15 residues long. Germline CDR1 SGHRS, CDR2 YFSETQ. The CDR3: CASTTSGASTDTQYF. The DNA of the CDR3 is TGCGCCAGCACCACTAGCGGGGCTAGCACAGATACGCAGTATTTT.

CDR3 protein: CASSANRNIQYF. The CDR3 DNA reads TGTGCCAGCAGCGCTAACCGAAACATTCAGTACTTC. The chain has TRBV28 and TRBJ2-4; D gene ambiguous. The V gene lost 6 bases and the J gene lost 6 bases, with 9 bases spanning the gap. The CDR3 runs to 12 residues. Per germline, CDR1 MDHEN and CDR2 SYDVKM.

This clonotype was seen many times. The V gene is TRBV20-1, the J gene TRBJ1-1; D gene unclear. The germline V gene has CDR1 DFQATT and CDR2 SNEGSKA (reference sequence). The CDR3 is 12 residues long. Deletions cut 2 bases from V and 6 bases from J, with 10 bases between. CDR3 protein: CSARRTASEAFF. The DNA of the CDR3 is TGCAGTGCTAGACGGACCGCCTCTGAAGCTTTCTTT.

Only a few counts were recorded for this clonotype. V and J are TRBV10-3 and TRBJ2-7, with D tentatively TRBD1 (5 bases). Germline V gene lookup returns CDR1 ENHRY and CDR2 SYGVKD. Trimming took off 0 bases at V and 7 bases at J, with 16 bases between the two ends. This CDR3 has 15 amino acids. CDR3 sequence (DNA): TGTGCCATCAGTGAGTCGAAGGCAGGGTTTGGGGAGCAGTACTTC. Amino acid sequence: CAISESKAGFGEQYF.

In its sample, this clonotype was seen many times. The rearrangement joins TRBV4-3 to TRBJ2-7, with 7 bases that match TRBD1. The CDR3 loop spans 15 amino acids. CDR1 is LGHNA and CDR2 is YSLEER in the germline V gene. V shed 1 base and J 4 bases; nucleotides not matched to a gene: 7. Written as DNA, the CDR3 is TGCGCCAGCAGCCAAGCGTACAGGGGTTGGTACGAGCAGTACTTC. It yields the protein CASSQAYRGWYEQYF.

This clonotype was seen many times. The DNA for the CDR3 is TGCAGCGTGTCCCGGGGGGTTGGCACAGATACGCAGTATTTT. As protein: CSVSRGVGTDTQYF. This chain connects TRBV29-1 to TRBJ2-3; 7 nucleotides align to TRBD2. The CDR3 runs to 14 residues. The germline V gene has CDR1 SQVTM and CDR2 ANQGSEA. V shed 6 bases and J 1 base; nucleotides not matched to a gene: 7.

Many counts were recorded for this clonotype. The chain employs TRBV27 and TRBJ2-7, with D perhaps assigned TRBD1 or TRBD2 (6 bases each). Trimming took off 5 bases at V and 2 bases at J, with 13 bases between the two ends. The CDR3 runs 14 residues. Germline CDR1 MNHEY, CDR2 SMNVEV (reference sequence). The CDR3, as DNA: TGTGCCAGCAGTATCTCGGGGGCTACCTACGAGCAGTACTTC. Protein sequence: CASSISGATYEQYF.

This clonotype was counted ten times or more. CDR3 loop: CASSVAASTDTQYF. The CDR3 region has the DNA TGTGCCAGCAGTGTGGCGGCTAGCACAGATACGCAGTATTTT. This chain joins TRBV5-5 and TRBJ2-3; D gene uncertain. CDR1 SGHKS and CDR2 YYEKEE come from the germline V gene (reference sequence). V lost 5 bases and J lost 0, with 10 bases in between. This CDR3 is 14 amino acids long.

This clonotype was counted at least ten times. The chain has TRBV7-6 and TRBJ1-2; D is unclear. The CDR3 extends over 13 amino acids. Looked up from germline, CDR1 is SGHVS and CDR2 is FNYEAQ. With 1 base removed from V and 8 bases from J, the gap between germline ends came to 11 bases. CDR3 amino acids: CASSLEVGGGYTF. The CDR3 DNA is TGTGCCAGCAGCTTAGAGGTCGGCGGCGGCTACACCTTC.

At least ten counts were recorded for this clonotype. This chain joins TRBV5-6 and TRBJ2-1; maybe TRBD1 (5 bases). V was trimmed by 0 bases and J by 5 bases, leaving 9 bases between them. Germline CDR1 is SGHDT and CDR2 is YYEEEE. This CDR3 spans 14 amino acids. CDR3 DNA sequence: TGTGCCAGCAGCTTGGTAGGGGATCACAATGAGCAGTTCTTC. Protein sequence: CASSLVGDHNEQFF. Together with reference TRBV5-6 and TRBJ2-1, the CDR3 gives the full variable domain: DAGVTQSPTHLIKTRGQQVTLRCSPKSGHDTVSWYQQALGQGPQFIFQYYEEEERQRGNFPDRFSGHQFPNYSSELNVNALLLGDSALYLCASSLVGDHNEQFFGPGTRLTVL.

Ten or more counts support this clonotype. V is TRBV6-5 and J is TRBJ1-1, with 8 positions matching TRBD1. After removal of 6 bases from V and 2 bases from J, the junction contained 5 bases not matched to a gene. CDR1 is MNHEY, CDR2 SVGAGI, per germline. The CDR3 runs 14 residues. CDR3 nucleotides: TGTGCCAGCAGAGTACAGGGGGTAAACACTGAAGCTTTCTTT. Protein product: CASRVQGVNTEAFF.

This clonotype occurred many times. The chain has TRBV7-2 and TRBJ2-3; 7 bases agree with TRBD2. The CDR3 length is 16 residues. Looked up from germline, CDR1 is SGHTA and CDR2 is FQGNSA. V was clipped by 1 base and J by 0 bases; unmatched bases: 4. CDR3 coding DNA: TGTGCCAGCAGCTTAGGCCTTAGCGGGAGCACAGATACGCAGTATTTT. It specifies CASSLGLSGSTDTQYF.

This clonotype was counted at least ten times. The chain has TRBV7-9 and TRBJ1-5; D gene uncertain. Germline V gene sequence: CDR1 SEHNR, CDR2 FQNEAQ (reference sequence). V gave up 4 bases and J gave up 0 bases, with 7 bases separating them. The CDR3 is 14 residues long. The CDR3 DNA reads as TGTGCCAGCAGCTCACAGAATAGCAATCAGCCCCAGCATTTT. It yields the protein CASSSQNSNQPQHF.

This clonotype was detected many times. The rearrangement uses TRBV5-1 and TRBJ2-2, with 9 bases lining up with TRBD1. The germline V gene has CDR1 SGHRS and CDR2 YFSETQ. V shed 4 bases, J shed 4 bases, and the junction held 8 bases outside the gene matches. The CDR3 sequence is 16 residues long. The CDR3 DNA sequence: TGCGCCAGCAGCGAAAACAGGGGGCCAGGCACCGGGGAGCTGTTTTTT. Translating gives CASSENRGPGTGELFF. The complete variable domain, with remaining parts taken from reference TRBV5-1 and TRBJ2-2, reads KAGVTQTPRYLIKTRGQQVTLSCSPISGHRSVSWYQQTPGQGLQFLFEYFSETQRNKGNFPGRFSGRQFSNSRSEMNVSTLELGDSALYLCASSENRGPGTGELFFGEGSRLTVL.

This clonotype was picked up a small number of times. The chain recombines TRBV6-1 with TRBJ2-7, with 7 bases that match TRBD2. The CDR3 sequence is 13 residues long. Germline V gene lookup returns CDR1 MNHNS and CDR2 SASEGT. V gave up 5 bases and J gave up 1 base; unmatched junction bases: 2. The CDR3 bases are TGTGCCAGCAGTAGCGGGGTTTCCTACGAGCAGTACTTC. As protein: CASSSGVSYEQYF.

This clonotype has ten or more counts. The chain joins TRBV5-5 to TRBJ1-4; the D gene is possibly TRBD1 (6 bases). Germline values: CDR1 SGHKS, CDR2 YYEKEE (reference sequence). CDR3 length: 14 amino acids. V lost 4 bases and J lost 7, with 14 bases in between. The CDR3 bases are TGTGCCAGCAGCCCACAGGGCTTCGGTGAAAAACTGTTTTTT. Translated, it gives CASSPQGFGEKLFF.